Listed below are T cell receptor beta chains from one sample, sequenced in a study of blood T cells in healthy people across ages. TCRdb fed the 5' RACE reads into MiXCR, producing one record per CDR3 protein. Found here are hundreds of thousands of distinct CDR3 sequences, 24% of them singletons; the top ten hold 8.7%. These same records also appear under a second study, on T cells of mothers and their children.

The sequencing input was blood. The receptors were sampled from a boy aged 5 to 17 in good health. The CDR3 runs from the conserved cysteine through the conserved F or W. D genes are given only for firm matches. A clone size is listed for some rows: how often the clone was seen (once, few, many), or a class if it is expanded.

j_call v_call d_call clone_size cdr3_aa cdr3_nt
TRBJ2-2 TRBV20-1 TRBD1 - CSARRGGPGELFF TGCAGTGCTAGAAGAGGGGGCCCAGGGGAGCTGTTTTTT
TRBJ1-2 TRBV12-3/TRBV12-4 TRBD1 - CASTAWTGNYGYTF TGTGCCAGCACCGCGTGGACAGGAAACTATGGCTACACCTTC
TRBJ1-2 TRBV6-5 TRBD1 - CASSYETGVNYGYTF TGTGCCAGCAGTTACGAGACAGGGGTTAACTATGGCTACACCTTC
TRBJ2-6 TRBV6-6 TRBD1 - CASSYDGTAIPGANVLTF TGTGCCAGCAGTTACGACGGGACAGCGATCCCTGGGGCCAACGTCCTGACTTTC
TRBJ1-4 TRBV6-6 - few CASSYWSPDLPTNEKLFF TGTGCCAGCAGTTATTGGTCGCCAGATCTTCCAACTAATGAAAAACTGTTTTTT
TRBJ2-5 TRBV3-1 - - CASYSGAAEGETQYF TGTGCCAGCTACTCCGGAGCGGCGGAAGGGGAGACCCAGTACTTC
TRBJ2-7 TRBV5-6 - - CASSFMGDEQYF TGTGCCAGCAGCTTCATGGGAGACGAGCAGTACTTC
TRBJ2-7 TRBV7-8 - - CASSLNRLNEQYF TGTGCCAGCAGCTTGAACCGTCTCAACGAGCAGTACTTC
TRBJ2-1 TRBV7-2 TRBD2 - CASSARLASKSGEQFF TGTGCCAGCAGCGCACGACTAGCGTCTAAATCAGGGGAGCAGTTCTTC
TRBJ1-1 TRBV20-1 TRBD1 few CSATDRPTEASF TGCAGTGCTACGGACAGGCCGACTGAAGCTTCCTTT
TRBJ1-4 TRBV29-1 - - CSVGGHAEKLFF TGCAGCGTCGGAGGCCATGCTGAAAAACTGTTTTTT
TRBJ2-5 TRBV7-2 - - CASSSQARETQYF TGTGCCAGCAGCTCCCAGGCACGGGAGACCCAGTACTTC
TRBJ1-5 TRBV12-3/TRBV12-4 - - CASTAVTYGDNQPQHF TGTGCCAGCACCGCAGTAACCTACGGGGACAATCAGCCCCAGCATTTT
TRBJ1-2 TRBV7-2 TRBD1 many CASTRTGNYGYTF TGTGCCAGCACCCGGACAGGGAACTATGGCTACACCTTC
TRBJ2-6 TRBV6-2/TRBV6-3 - - CASRTRASGANVLTF TGTGCCAGCAGGACTAGGGCATCTGGGGCCAACGTCCTGACTTTC
TRBJ2-2 TRBV4-3 - few CASSQERGAGELFF TGCGCCAGCAGCCAAGAGAGGGGTGCCGGGGAGCTGTTTTTT
TRBJ2-7 TRBV29-1 TRBD1 few CSVDKGGLTYEQYF TGCAGCGTTGATAAAGGGGGCCTTACCTACGAGCAGTACTTC
TRBJ2-2 TRBV6-5 - - CASSRTDTGELFF TGTGCCAGCAGTCGGACAGACACCGGGGAGCTGTTTTTT
TRBJ1-2 TRBV6-6 - - CASSLVYRRSGYTF TGTGCCAGCAGCTTAGTATACAGGCGGAGTGGCTACACCTTC
TRBJ2-5 TRBV5-1 TRBD2 - CASSLPSGGTGETQYF TGCGCCAGCAGCTTACCTAGCGGGGGAACCGGAGAGACCCAGTACTTC
TRBJ2-1 TRBV5-1 TRBD2 many CASSGWTSGRGSSYNEQFF TGCGCCAGCAGCGGGTGGACTAGCGGGAGGGGTAGCTCCTACAATGAGCAGTTCTTC
TRBJ1-1 TRBV7-2 TRBD1 few CASSYQGASTEAFF TGTGCCAGCAGCTATCAGGGGGCCAGCACTGAAGCTTTCTTT
TRBJ1-4 TRBV28 - few CASSPAGPEKLFF TGTGCCAGCAGTCCCGCCGGGCCAGAAAAACTGTTTTTT
TRBJ1-4 TRBV6-1 - few CASSVGGGNEKLFF TGTGCCAGCAGCGTCGGGGGAGGAAATGAAAAACTGTTTTTT
TRBJ1-6 TRBV21-1 - - CASSKGLGGDSPLHF TGTGCCAGCAGCAAAGGGTTGGGGGGCGATTCACCCCTCCACTTT
TRBJ2-7 TRBV12-3/TRBV12-4 - - CASTPGPRTYYEQYF TGTGCCAGCACCCCCGGTCCCAGGACTTACTACGAGCAGTACTTC
TRBJ2-5 TRBV7-9 TRBD1 - CASSLAAGGPQESQYF TGTGCCAGCAGCTTAGCAGCAGGGGGCCCCCAAGAGTCCCAGTACTTC
TRBJ2-7 TRBV29-1 - - CSVEWGEQYF TGCAGCGTTGAATGGGGCGAGCAGTACTTC
TRBJ2-1 TRBV7-9 TRBD2 few CASSSPTSGASYNEQFF TGTGCCAGCAGCTCTCCGACTAGCGGGGCGTCCTACAATGAGCAGTTCTTC
TRBJ1-1 TRBV5-4 TRBD1 few CASSLGQGANTEAFF TGTGCCAGCAGCTTGGGACAGGGGGCGAACACTGAAGCTTTCTTT
TRBJ2-3 TRBV7-8 - many CASSETVTDTQYF TGTGCCAGCAGCGAGACCGTCACAGATACGCAGTATTTT
TRBJ1-1 TRBV5-1 - - CASSSDTTVKATFF TGCGCCAGCAGCTCCGATACGACAGTAAAGGCAACTTTCTTT
TRBJ1-2 TRBV13 - few CASSLGQFNYGYTF TGTGCCAGCAGCCTCGGACAGTTCAACTATGGCTACACCTTC
TRBJ1-3 TRBV20-1 TRBD1 - CSARGHTGGPNTIYF TGCAGTGCCAGGGGCCATACAGGGGGACCGAACACCATATATTTT
TRBJ2-1 TRBV7-2 - few CASSLQGLRYNEQFF TGTGCCAGCAGCCTCCAGGGCCTTCGGTACAATGAGCAGTTCTTC
TRBJ2-1 TRBV29-1 - few CSGFAVGQFF TGCAGTGGGTTCGCGGTGGGGCAGTTCTTC
TRBJ2-1 TRBV29-1 - many CSAYGDEQFF TGCAGCGCCTATGGGGATGAGCAGTTCTTC
TRBJ2-2 TRBV18 TRBD1 - CASSPLTGGYAGELFF TGTGCCAGCTCACCGCTGACAGGGGGCTACGCCGGGGAGCTGTTTTTT
TRBJ2-5 TRBV7-2 TRBD2 - CASSFLFWRGDGGETQYF TGTGCCAGCAGCTTTCTGTTCTGGCGGGGGGACGGTGGAGAGACCCAGTACTTC
TRBJ2-1 TRBV7-3 TRBD2 - CASSAGLAGEQFF TGTGCCAGCAGCGCAGGACTAGCGGGTGAGCAGTTCTTC
TRBJ2-1 TRBV4-2 TRBD2 - CASSLLAGVSYNEQFF TGTGCCAGCAGCCTCCTAGCGGGAGTATCCTACAATGAGCAGTTCTTC
TRBJ2-1 TRBV12-3/TRBV12-4 TRBD2 - CASSHGSGLAGVSYNEQFF TGTGCCAGCAGCCACGGATCCGGTCTAGCGGGTGTCTCCTACAATGAGCAGTTCTTC
TRBJ2-1 TRBV4-3 - - CASSSNARGLSYNEQFF TGCGCCAGCAGCTCCAACGCGCGGGGCCTCTCCTACAATGAGCAGTTCTTC
TRBJ2-7 TRBV10-3 TRBD1 - CAISGGPWTGRSSGSYEQYF TGTGCCATCAGTGGGGGCCCCTGGACAGGTAGAAGCTCAGGTTCCTACGAGCAGTACTTC
TRBJ2-3 TRBV9 - few CASSSPSDTQYF TGTGCTAGCAGCTCCCCCTCGGATACGCAGTATTTT
TRBJ2-7 TRBV18 - few CASSPQTGEGEQYF TGTGCCAGCTCACCCCAAACAGGGGAGGGGGAGCAGTACTTC
TRBJ2-2 TRBV3-1 TRBD2 few CASSQVAGNTGELFF TGTGCCAGCAGCCAAGTAGCGGGTAACACCGGGGAGCTGTTTTTT
TRBJ2-7 TRBV9 TRBD2 few CASSAGTGTIDDEQYF TGTGCCAGCAGCGCCGGAACCGGGACTATCGATGACGAGCAGTACTTC
TRBJ2-1 TRBV29-1 TRBD2 many CSVRTSLGQFF TGCAGCGTTCGGACTAGCTTGGGGCAGTTCTTC
TRBJ1-3 TRBV7-9 - - CASTTPRGVSGNTIYF TGTGCCAGCACCACGCCTAGAGGGGTCTCTGGAAACACCATATATTTT
TRBJ2-1 TRBV2 - - CASSVQRSTHYNEQFF TGTGCCAGCAGTGTGCAACGGTCCACTCACTACAATGAGCAGTTCTTC
TRBJ1-2 TRBV6-6 - - CASSYVGGLNYGYTF TGTGCCAGCAGTTACGTCGGGGGGCTAAACTATGGCTACACCTTC
TRBJ2-7 TRBV4-3 - many CASSQDSKGSYEQYF TGCGCCAGCAGCCAAGATAGCAAGGGGTCCTACGAGCAGTACTTC
TRBJ1-2 TRBV2 - few CASMGNYGYTF TGTGCCAGCATGGGGAACTATGGCTACACCTTC
TRBJ2-5 TRBV15 - few CATSRDNGAETQYF TGTGCCACCAGCAGAGATAACGGGGCGGAGACCCAGTACTTC
TRBJ2-2 TRBV2 - - CASNEFTASTGELFF TGTGCCAGCAACGAGTTCACAGCATCGACCGGGGAGCTGTTTTTT